The T cell receptor (beta chain) described here comes from a study of CD8+ T cells in alopecia areata. Whole-study context: Treatment with tofacitinib (6 to 18 months) was followed by 6 months off drug.

RNA extraction was followed by reverse transcription into cDNA, which acted as the sequencing template. Method: immunoSEQ multiplex PCR; TCRdb's copy keeps in-frame clones and lacks some. The table shows roughly 70,000 clones, with over 25% occurring only once. For this clone: Its antigen is not known.

Treatment denoted: oral pan-JAK inhibitor, 5-10 mg twice daily. General study findings and limits: Scalp samples also contribute reads from the resident alphabeta T cells found in normal skin. Normal scalp had lower clonality than lesional scalp, with alopecia totalis/universalis lesions showing this most strongly.

CDR3 size: 12 residues. The V gene lost 4 bases and the J gene lost 8 bases, with 11 bases spanning the gap. Germline values: CDR1 SGHDN, CDR2 FVKESK. This sample comprised CD8+ T cells sorted from blood, obtained at week 4, from a patient treated with tofacitinib. The sequence derives from a human donor with alopecia areata. V and J are TRBV14 and TRBJ1-1; a possible D gene is TRBD1 (5 bases). The CDR3 region is CASSPGGGEAFF. For the CDR3, the DNA is TGTGCCAGCAGCCCCGGTGGGGGAGAAGCTTTCTTT.